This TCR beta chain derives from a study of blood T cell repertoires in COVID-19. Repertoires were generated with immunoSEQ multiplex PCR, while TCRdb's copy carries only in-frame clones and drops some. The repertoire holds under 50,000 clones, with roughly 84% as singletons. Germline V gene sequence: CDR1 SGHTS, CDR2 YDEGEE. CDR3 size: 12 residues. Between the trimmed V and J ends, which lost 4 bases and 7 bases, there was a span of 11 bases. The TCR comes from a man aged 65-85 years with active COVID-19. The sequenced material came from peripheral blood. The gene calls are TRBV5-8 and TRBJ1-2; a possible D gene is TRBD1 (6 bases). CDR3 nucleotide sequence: TGTGCCAGCAGCCACAGGGTTGGTGGCTACACCTTC. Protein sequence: CASSHRVGGYTF.